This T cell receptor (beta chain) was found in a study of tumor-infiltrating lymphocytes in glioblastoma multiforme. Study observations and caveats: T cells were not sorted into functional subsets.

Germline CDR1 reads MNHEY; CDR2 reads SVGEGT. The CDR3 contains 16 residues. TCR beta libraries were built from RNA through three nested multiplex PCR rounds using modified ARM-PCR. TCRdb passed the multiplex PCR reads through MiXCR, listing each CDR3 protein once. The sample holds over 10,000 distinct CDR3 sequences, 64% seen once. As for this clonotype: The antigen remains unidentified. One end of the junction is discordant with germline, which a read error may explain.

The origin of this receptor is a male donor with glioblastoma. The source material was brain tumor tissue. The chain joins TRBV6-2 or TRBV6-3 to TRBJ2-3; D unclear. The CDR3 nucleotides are TGTGCCAGCAGTTACGAGGCCGAAGGGTTCACAGATATGCAGTATTTT. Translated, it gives CASSYEAEGFTDMQYF.